This is a list of T cell receptor beta chains from one sample in a study of OX40 agonist ivuxolimab in advanced cancers. Measured with immunoSEQ multiplex PCR; TCRdb has only the in-frame clones, and not every one. The table has over 25,000 clones, nearly 90% seen once. Sequenced material: CD4+ or CD8+ T cells sorted from blood, taken in a trial of the OX40 agonist ivuxolimab. The receptor source for this set is an adult with an advanced solid tumor such as melanoma, head and neck, liver or kidney cancer. The conserved cysteine and the conserved F or W are not part of the CDR3 here. The order of the fields is V gene, CDR3 protein.

v_gene: TRBV28
CDR3aa: ASSDCNLGGVDTGELF

v_gene: TRBV9
CDR3aa: ASSGEGTNQPQH

v_gene: TRBV27
CDR3aa: ASRAETGALETQY

v_gene: TRBV6-5
CDR3aa: ASIGGETQY

v_gene: TRBV10-3
CDR3aa: AISESREGYEQY

v_gene: TRBV6-1
CDR3aa: ASSSFGTSTEAF

v_gene: TRBV7-9
CDR3aa: ASSSYTGELF

v_gene: TRBV4-2
CDR3aa: ASSQVPGTSGGASYNEQF

v_gene: TRBV5-4
CDR3aa: ASSAGGGDSYNEQF

v_gene: TRBV12-2
CDR3aa: ASRYPGQGPGEQY

v_gene: TRBV4-2
CDR3aa: ASSQEEAAYEQY

v_gene: TRBV7-9
CDR3aa: ASSLVGTQSEQY

v_gene: TRBV7-9
CDR3aa: ASSLNPNNEQF